A selection of T cell receptor beta chains follows, all from one sample in a study of blood T cells in healthy people across ages. MiXCR, applied by TCRdb to the 5' RACE reads, yields one record per CDR3 protein. The table includes about 1.8 million distinct CDR3 sequences, just under 50% detected once. The sample was blood. Receptor source: a woman aged 40 to 50 in good health. The CDR3 runs from the conserved cysteine through the conserved F or W. The D gene is left open where the match is weak. Size is omitted from some rows. Given values are once, few, many or a class for expanded clones.

>TRBV27|15|-|-|TRBJ1-2
TGTGCCAGCAGTTCCAGGGATATGCCCCCCTATGGCTACACCTTC
CASSSRDMPPYGYTF
>TRBV6-6|14|TRBD1|-|TRBJ2-5
TGTGCCAGCAGACCCCGGGACAGTGGGAATGAGCAGTACTTC
CASRPRDSGNEQYF
>TRBV7-8|14|-|-|TRBJ2-3
TGTGCCAGCAGGAGAGAAGCCTTCACAGATACGCAGTATTTT
CASRREAFTDTQYF
>TRBV7-2|14|-|few|TRBJ2-3
TGTGCCAGCAGCTTTGTGGGGACCACAGATACGCAGTATTTT
CASSFVGTTDTQYF
>TRBV3-1|13|-|-|TRBJ2-7
TGTGCCAGCGTGGGCCCTCTGAGGGACGAGCAGTACTTC
CASVGPLRDEQYF
>TRBV28|18|-|-|TRBJ2-7
TGTGCCAGCAGTTTTTGGAAGGTATTCGGTGACGGGACCTACGAGCAGTACTTC
CASSFWKVFGDGTYEQYF
>TRBV5-1|13|-|-|TRBJ2-3
TGCGCCAGCAGCTTGGATTCGGCGGATACGCAGTATTTT
CASSLDSADTQYF
>TRBV5-1|15|-|-|TRBJ2-1
TGCGCCAGCAGCTGCCGGGACGTGTCCTACAATGAGCAGTTCTTC
CASSCRDVSYNEQFF
>TRBV28|16|-|-|TRBJ2-3
TGTGCCAGCAGCCTGACCGGGCGGGGGCGCACAGATACGCAGTATTTT
CASSLTGRGRTDTQYF
>TRBV15|13|TRBD2|-|TRBJ2-3
TGTGCCACTAATAGCGGGGGTGAGGATACGCAGTATTTT
CATNSGGEDTQYF
>TRBV6-2/TRBV6-3|20|TRBD2|-|TRBJ2-5
TGTGCCAGCAGTTACTCGCCAGCCGGGACTAGCGGACCCAAACAAGAGACCCAGTACTTC
CASSYSPAGTSGPKQETQYF
>TRBV4-3|13|-|few|TRBJ2-3
TGCGCCAGCAGCGGGTTAGGGGGGGATACGCAGTATTTT
CASSGLGGDTQYF
>TRBV7-9|16|-|-|TRBJ2-3
TGTGCCAGCAGCCTTACATCCGGGACTGGCCGGGATACGCAGTATTTT
CASSLTSGTGRDTQYF
>TRBV7-2|15|TRBD1|-|TRBJ1-2
TGTGCCAGCAGCTTCCGACAGGGGGGAGACTATGGCTACACCTTC
CASSFRQGGDYGYTF
>TRBV7-9|15|-|-|TRBJ2-1
TGTGCCGTCCCTCCCTTATTTAGCTCCTACAATGAGCAGTTCTTC
CAVPPLFSSYNEQFF
>TRBV7-9|14|TRBD2|-|TRBJ2-1
TGTGCCAGCACCCTTGGACTAGGCTACAATGAGCAGTTCTTC
CASTLGLGYNEQFF
>TRBV20-1|15|-|-|TRBJ2-5
TGCAGTGCAAGTCCCCTGCGGAACAGCCAAGAGACCCAGTACTTC
CSASPLRNSQETQYF
>TRBV4-3|16|-|few|TRBJ2-4
TGCGCCAGCAGCCAAGATCGCGGTGTAGCCAAAAACATTCAGTACTTC
CASSQDRGVAKNIQYF
>TRBV2|16|TRBD2|few|TRBJ2-4
TGTGCCAGCATAGTCGGGGCTAGCGGGTATAAAAACATTCAGTACTTC
CASIVGASGYKNIQYF
>TRBV7-2|18|TRBD1|-|TRBJ2-1
TGTGCCAGCGGACGGACAGGGACCCTAGTGGATCGGAACAATGAGCAGTTCTTC
CASGRTGTLVDRNNEQFF
>TRBV6-5|13|TRBD2|-|TRBJ2-5
TGTGCCAGCAGTTCCACTAGCGGCGCCTCTCGGTACTTC
CASSSTSGASRYF
>TRBV27|15|TRBD1|few|TRBJ2-7
TGTGCCAGCAGTCTGGGACAGGGGGTCTTCTACGAGCAGTACTTC
CASSLGQGVFYEQYF
>TRBV3-1|16|-|few|TRBJ1-4
TGTGCCAGCAGCCAAGACGGTTCAGGGGCGAATGAAAAACTGTTTTTT
CASSQDGSGANEKLFF
>TRBV29-1|15|-|many|TRBJ2-5
TGCAGCGTTGACTCAGCTTCCCATTCCCAAGAGACCCAGTACTTC
CSVDSASHSQETQYF
>TRBV2|13|TRBD1|-|TRBJ1-2
TGTGCCAGCAGTAAACAGGGGGCTGGTGGCTACACCTTC
CASSKQGAGGYTF
>TRBV3-1|15|TRBD1|-|TRBJ2-5
TGTGCCAGCAGCCAACTGACAGGGGGCTGGGAGACCCAGTACTTC
CASSQLTGGWETQYF
>TRBV7-2|19|TRBD2|-|TRBJ2-1
TGTGCCAGCAGCTTAATTACGATTGCTAGCGGCAGCTCCTACAATGAGCAGTTCTTC
CASSLITIASGSSYNEQFF
>TRBV6-2/TRBV6-3|15|-|-|TRBJ1-2
TGTGCCAGCAGTCATCGTGGCCAGGGGCAGTATGGCTACACCTTC
CASSHRGQGQYGYTF
>TRBV4-3|15|-|-|TRBJ2-7
TGCGCCAGCAGCCTGGGCCAAGGGGCGGGGAACGAGCAGTACTTC
CASSLGQGAGNEQYF
>TRBV25-1|13|TRBD2|-|TRBJ2-7
TGTGCCAGCAGTGGGTCGGGAGGCTACGAGCAGTACTTC
CASSGSGGYEQYF
>TRBV6-2/TRBV6-3|11|-|-|TRBJ2-7
TGTGCCAGCAGTCAGATAAACGAGCAGTACTTC
CASSQINEQYF
>TRBV12-3/TRBV12-4|14|-|-|TRBJ2-7
TGTGCCAGCAGTTTGGGATGGTCCTACAATGAGCAGTACTTC
CASSLGWSYNEQYF
>TRBV7-2|16|-|-|TRBJ2-4
TGTGCCAGCAGCTTAATCCCCCCGGGGGCCAAAAACATTCAGTACTTC
CASSLIPPGAKNIQYF
>TRBV5-1|16|TRBD2|few|TRBJ2-1
TGCGCCAGCAGCTTATCCGGAGCGGGGGCCTACAATGAGCAGTTCTTC
CASSLSGAGAYNEQFF
>TRBV4-2|16|-|once|TRBJ2-1
TGTGCCAGCAGCCAAGATGGGGAGAGATCCTACAATGAGCAGTTCTTC
CASSQDGERSYNEQFF
>TRBV6-5|15|-|-|TRBJ2-1
TGTGCCAGCAGTTACTTGGTACAGGGAAACAATGAGCAGTTCTTC
CASSYLVQGNNEQFF
>TRBV29-1|13|TRBD1|-|TRBJ1-2
TGCAGCGTTGAGGACAGGAATAACTATGGCTACACCTTC
CSVEDRNNYGYTF
>TRBV2|17|-|-|TRBJ2-4
TGTGCCAGCAGTGATGGGACTTCCCGGGTAGCCAAAGACATTCAGTACTTC
CASSDGTSRVAKDIQYF
>TRBV2|17|TRBD1|few|TRBJ1-6
TGTGCCAGCATCCCTGGACAGGGAGGGCGTTCCAGGTCACCCCTCCACTTT
CASIPGQGGRSRSPLHF
>TRBV10-3|14|-|-|TRBJ1-1
TGTGCCATCAGTGAGGCAGGGCTGAACACTGAAGCTTTCTTT
CAISEAGLNTEAFF
>TRBV5-1|16|-|-|TRBJ1-4
TGCGCCAGCAGCTCCCGTCCTAGGACCGAGGATGAAAAACTGTTTTTT
CASSSRPRTEDEKLFF
>TRBV4-2|13|-|-|TRBJ2-5
TGTGCCAACAGCCAAGTAGGGTGGGAGACCCAGTACTTC
CANSQVGWETQYF
>TRBV7-6|17|-|many|TRBJ2-3
TGTGCCAGCAGCTTAGCCGCGACCGGGCTTCGTAGAGATACGCAGTATTTT
CASSLAATGLRRDTQYF
>TRBV29-1|17|TRBD2|-|TRBJ2-1
TGCAGCGTTGAAGATTCGGCTAGCGGGCCCCCTTACAATGAGCAGTTCTTC
CSVEDSASGPPYNEQFF
>TRBV4-3|15|-|few|TRBJ2-1
TGCGCCAGCAGCCAAGATGGAGCGTTCTACAATGAGCAGTTCTTC
CASSQDGAFYNEQFF
>TRBV6-6|14|-|few|TRBJ1-2
TGTGCCAGCAGTTCCAACGGGGGGGTGGGAGGCTACACCTTC
CASSSNGGVGGYTF
>TRBV18|15|-|few|TRBJ2-1
TGTGCCAGCTCACCACCGACTAGGGGAGCGAATGAGCAGTTCTTC
CASSPPTRGANEQFF
>TRBV15|15|-|-|TRBJ2-5
TGTGCCACCAGCAGAGATGCACAGGACCAAGAGACCCAGTACTTC
CATSRDAQDQETQYF
>TRBV9|15|TRBD2|-|TRBJ2-7
TGTGCCAGCAGCGTAGGGCGGGGGGCCTACAATGAGCAGTACTTC
CASSVGRGAYNEQYF
>TRBV25-1|15|TRBD1|few|TRBJ1-4
TGCGCCAGCAGTGAAACACAGGGGTATCACGAAAAACTGTTTTTT
CASSETQGYHEKLFF
>TRBV7-2|13|TRBD2|-|TRBJ2-5
TGTGTCAGCAGCTTCGGGACTAGCCAGACCCAGTACTTC
CVSSFGTSQTQYF
>TRBV9|14|TRBD1|few|TRBJ2-7
TGTGCCAGCAGCGTAGGACAGGGGTGGTACGAGCAGTACTTC
CASSVGQGWYEQYF
>TRBV13|14|-|once|TRBJ1-1
TGTGCCAGCAGCTCGCGTCCGGGTTACACTGAAGCTTTCTTT
CASSSRPGYTEAFF